One sample yielded the 32 T cell receptor beta chains listed below, sequenced in a study of cytotoxic CD8 clonotypes in ibrutinib-treated CLL. Profiled with immunoSEQ multiplex PCR; TCRdb holds only in-frame clones, not every one. The sample consists of some 40,000 clones, about 70% of them appearing once. This specimen consisted of PBMCs, obtained at disease progression, from a patient treated with ibrutinib. The receptor source for this set is a human donor with chronic lymphocytic leukemia.

The chain combines TRBV2 with TRBJ2-1; 8 nucleotides agree with TRBD2. The CDR3 contains 15 residues. CDR1 SNHLY and CDR2 FYNNEI come from the germline V gene. The ends lost 8 bases at V and 3 bases at J; junction bases unmatched: 9. CDR3 sequence (DNA): TGTGCCAGCGGGGGGAGGACTAGCATCTACAATGAGCAGTTCTTC. Residues: CASGGRTSIYNEQFF.

This clone has a single count. The chain couples TRBV7-2 to TRBJ1-4, with TRBD1 as a possible D gene (5 bases). The CDR3 is 13 residues long. Trimming removed 4 bases from V and 4 bases from J, with 7 bases in between. Germline CDR1 reads SGHTA; CDR2 reads FQGNSA. CDR3 amino acids: CASSWGVNEKLFF. For the CDR3, the DNA is TGTGCCAGCAGCTGGGGGGTTAATGAAAAACTGTTTTTT.

V and J are TRBV6-6 and TRBJ2-5, with no clear D. This CDR3 is built from 11 residues. Trimming took 7 bases from V and 4 from J, leaving 7 bases between them. The germline V gene encodes CDR1 MNHNY and CDR2 SVGAGI (reference sequence). In nucleotides, the CDR3 is TGTGCCAGCACCCTCGGAGAGACCCAGTACTTC. Protein sequence: CASTLGETQYF.

This clone turned up a few times. CDR3 sequence (DNA): TGTGCCAGCAGTTTTGGTTGGGACTTCGAACAGTATGGCTACACCTTC. This codes for CASSFGWDFEQYGYTF. The V and J genes are TRBV28 and TRBJ1-2; a weak D match, TRBD1 (5 bases). Trimming cost V 3 bases and J 5 bases, with 19 bases left between them. Germline CDR1 is MDHEN and CDR2 is SYDVKM. The CDR3 extends over 16 amino acids.

This clone was counted between two and nine times. This chain joins TRBV4-1 and TRBJ2-2; D is possibly TRBD2 (6 bases). Germline CDR1 is MGHRA and CDR2 is YSYEKL. The CDR3 is 15 residues long. Between the trimmed V and J ends, which lost 3 bases and 2 bases, there was a span of 10 bases. The CDR3 nucleotides read TGCGCCAGCAGCCAGGGGACTCTCAACACCGGGGAGCTGTTTTTT. It translates to CASSQGTLNTGELFF.

This clone was counted between two and nine times. This rearrangement joins TRBV5-6 to TRBJ2-7; D is uncertain. The CDR3 spans 12 residues. Trimming left V 4 bases short and J 6 bases short, with 11 bases between. CDR1 is SGHDT, CDR2 YYEEEE, per germline. The CDR3 bases are TGTGCCAGCAGCCACGGCCCTCTCGAGCAGTACTTC. Amino acids: CASSHGPLEQYF. The entire variable domain, with the rest obtained from reference TRBV5-6 and TRBJ2-7, is as follows: DAGVTQSPTHLIKTRGQQVTLRCSPKSGHDTVSWYQQALGQGPQFIFQYYEEEERQRGNFPDRFSGHQFPNYSSELNVNALLLGDSALYLCASSHGPLEQYFGPGTRLTVT.

This chain connects TRBV7-8 to TRBJ2-1; D may be TRBD2 (6 bases). CDR1 is SGHVS and CDR2 is FQNEAQ in the germline V gene. The V end was cut by 5 bases, the J end by 4 bases, with 21 bases between. This CDR3 is 17 amino acids long. In nucleotides, the CDR3 is TGTGCCAGCAGCCGGGGACTGGCAGGGACCCCATACAATGAGCAGTTCTTC. It translates to CASSRGLAGTPYNEQFF.

The CDR3 region is CASSLEPSMFNRQYF. CDR3 nucleotide sequence: TGTGCCAGCAGCTTAGAACCGTCTATGTTTAATAGGCAGTATTTT. J is TRBJ2-3 and V is TRBV7-8; no reliable D call. Trimming pared 1 base from V and 11 bases from J, leaving 19 bases between. The CDR3 has 15 residues. Germline-derived CDR1 and CDR2 are SGHVS and FQNEAQ.

This clone was observed a handful of times. The chain combines TRBV7-9 with TRBJ1-1; 7 bases are a match to TRBD1. The CDR3 length is 15 residues. V shed 7 bases, J shed 3 bases, and the junction held 11 bases outside the gene matches. Per the germline V gene, CDR1 is SEHNR and CDR2 is FQNEAQ (reference sequence). The CDR3 loop reads CASIQGGLWDTEAFF. The CDR3 DNA is TGTGCCAGCATCCAGGGGGGGCTTTGGGACACTGAAGCTTTCTTT.

This clone occurred a few times. The chain employs TRBV6-6 and TRBJ2-1; no definite D call. The CDR3 has 13 amino acids. Trimming took 6 bases from V and 7 from J, leaving 13 bases between them. Germline CDR1 reads MNHNY; CDR2 reads SVGAGI (reference sequence). Here the CDR3 reads CASSPELWNEQFF. DNA for the CDR3: TGTGCCAGCAGCCCGGAGCTATGGAATGAGCAGTTCTTC.

The V call is TRBV4-3, the J call TRBJ2-1; no clear D gene. The germline CDR1 and CDR2 sequences are LGHNA and YSLEER. This CDR3 has 14 residues. V was cut by 0 bases and J by 4 bases, with 7 bases left in between. The CDR3 DNA reads TGCGCCAGCAGCCAAGAATCCCGGTACAATGAGCAGTTCTTC. It translates to CASSQESRYNEQFF.

This clone was recorded once. The J gene is TRBJ2-2, the V gene TRBV5-1; a possible D gene is TRBD2 (6 bases). CDR3 size: 15 residues. Germline CDR1 reads SGHRS; CDR2 reads YFSETQ. The germline V and J ends were trimmed by 6 bases and 4 bases, with 16 bases remaining between them. CDR3 protein: CASNLGGDFTGELFF. For the CDR3, the DNA is TGCGCCAGCAATCTGGGGGGAGACTTCACCGGGGAGCTGTTTTTT.

The CDR3 bases are TGTGCCAGCAGTGGTCCCGGGACAGGGATTCGGTACTTC. It encodes CASSGPGTGIRYF. The chain couples TRBV6-5 to TRBJ2-7; 9 nucleotides match TRBD1. The V gene end was trimmed by 5 bases and the J gene end by 12 bases; junction bases not matched to a gene: 11. Germline V CDR1 and CDR2: MNHEY, SVGAGI. The CDR3 extends over 13 amino acids.

This chain links TRBV29-1 with TRBJ1-2, with 7 bases that match TRBD1. CDR1 is SQVTM and CDR2 is ANQGSEA in the germline V gene. Trimming took 6 bases from V and 7 from J; bases not matched to a gene: 11. The CDR3 is made up of 13 amino acids. The CDR3: CSVGGTEVGGYTF. CDR3 DNA: TGCAGCGTCGGAGGGACAGAGGTGGGTGGCTACACCTTC.

The rearrangement joins TRBV15 to TRBJ2-7, with TRBD1 matching over 8 bases. Germline V gene lookup returns CDR1 LNHNV and CDR2 YYDKDF (reference sequence). The ends lost 8 bases at V and 8 bases at J; junction bases unmatched: 5. This CDR3 spans 11 amino acids. Here the CDR3 reads CATGQGVQQYF. In nucleotides, the CDR3 is TGTGCCACCGGACAGGGAGTTCAGCAGTACTTC.

This clone is categorized as medium-sized (0.01 to 0.1%). The gene calls are TRBV4-2 and TRBJ2-7, with 14 bases fitting TRBD2. J was trimmed by 1 base and V by 4 bases; bases with no gene match: 3. The CDR3 has 16 residues. Germline CDR1 and CDR2: LGHNA and YNFKEQ. This CDR3 reads CASSLGTSGRSYEQYF. The CDR3 DNA reads TGTGCCAGCAGCCTGGGGACTAGCGGGAGATCCTACGAGCAGTACTTC.

The V call is TRBV9, the J call TRBJ2-7; D is undetermined. V lost 3 bases and J lost 2, with 12 bases in between. The CDR3 is 14 residues long. Germline V gives CDR1 SGDLS, CDR2 YYNGEE. Here the CDR3 reads CASSGGADPYEQYF. CDR3 coding DNA: TGTGCCAGCAGCGGAGGCGCGGACCCCTACGAGCAGTACTTC. Using reference TRBV9 and TRBJ2-7 for the parts outside the CDR3, the full variable domain is DSGVTQTPKHLITATGQRVTLRCSPRSGDLSVYWYQQSLDQGLQFLIQYYNGEERAKGNILERFSAQQFPDLHSELNLSSLELGDSALYFCASSGGADPYEQYFGPGTRLTVT.

V gene TRBV5-1 combines with J gene TRBJ2-1; possibly TRBD2 for D (5 bases). The CDR3 extends over 15 amino acids. V was pared by 2 bases and J by 5 bases, with 14 bases between. In germline, CDR1 is SGHRS, CDR2 YFSETQ. DNA for the CDR3: TGCGCCAGCAGCTTAGGTGGGAGCTTGAACAATGAGCAGTTCTTC. Translating it yields CASSLGGSLNNEQFF. The complete variable domain, with remaining parts taken from reference TRBV5-1 and TRBJ2-1, reads KAGVTQTPRYLIKTRGQQVTLSCSPISGHRSVSWYQQTPGQGLQFLFEYFSETQRNKGNFPGRFSGRQFSNSRSEMNVSTLELGDSALYLCASSLGGSLNNEQFFGPGTRLTVL.

This rearrangement joins TRBV5-1 to TRBJ1-4; the D is unclear. V lost 0 bases, J lost 10 bases, and 22 bases lay in between. Germline values: CDR1 SGHRS, CDR2 YFSETQ. CDR3 length: 17 residues. In DNA form, the CDR3 reads TGCGCCAGCAGCTTGGAATGGTCGCCGTGGGGAGGAGGAAAACTGTTTTTT. It specifies CASSLEWSPWGGGKLFF.

The chain couples TRBV9 to TRBJ1-1; D remains ambiguous. V shed 2 bases and J shed 1 base, with 9 bases lying between them. From germline, CDR1 is SGDLS and CDR2 YYNGEE. The CDR3 is 14 residues long. CDR3 DNA: TGTGCCAGCAGCGTGGGGTCCGAGAACACTGAAGCTTTCTTT. It yields the protein CASSVGSENTEAFF. The full variable domain, rest sourced from reference TRBV9 and TRBJ1-1, is DSGVTQTPKHLITATGQRVTLRCSPRSGDLSVYWYQQSLDQGLQFLIQYYNGEERAKGNILERFSAQQFPDLHSELNLSSLELGDSALYFCASSVGSENTEAFFGQGTRLTVV.

The chain couples TRBV11-1 to TRBJ2-1, with 11 positions matching TRBD2. With V trimmed by 3 bases and J by 4 bases, 11 bases remained unmatched. The CDR3 has 18 residues. Germline-derived CDR1 and CDR2 are SGHAT and FQDESV (reference sequence). Here the CDR3 DNA reads TGTGCCAGCAGCTTTAGATGGGGGGGACTAGCGGAATACAATGAGCAGTTCTTC. Translation gives CASSFRWGGLAEYNEQFF.

The chain links TRBV30 to TRBJ1-4; D remains unclear. Germline V gene lookup returns CDR1 GTSNPN and CDR2 SVGIG (reference sequence). This CDR3 spans 13 amino acids. V lost 3 bases to trimming and J lost 6 bases, with 11 bases between them. The CDR3 spells CAWSTGSYEKLFF. For the CDR3, the DNA is TGTGCCTGGAGCACCGGGAGTTATGAAAAACTGTTTTTT.

The DNA for the CDR3 is TGTGCCAGCAGCTTAGAGGAGGAAGAGCAGTTCTTC. Amino acid sequence: CASSLEEEEQFF. V usage is TRBV11-3 and J usage is TRBJ2-1; a possible D gene is TRBD2 (5 bases). There are 12 residues in the CDR3. The V and J ends lost 0 bases and 10 bases respectively, with 7 bases between them. Germline-derived CDR1 and CDR2 are SGHNT and YENEEA.

V is TRBV2 and J is TRBJ1-2; D remains ambiguous. CDR3 length: 16 amino acids. Deletions cut 2 bases from V and 6 bases from J, with 19 bases between. Germline V gene sequence: CDR1 SNHLY, CDR2 FYNNEI. CDR3 residues: CASSETVHPRSDGYTF. The DNA of the CDR3 is TGTGCCAGCAGTGAAACGGTCCACCCCCGATCGGATGGCTACACCTTC.

The chain links TRBV29-1 to TRBJ2-1; the match to TRBD1 covers 10 bases. The CDR3 extends over 13 amino acids. Trimming cost V 4 bases and J 3 bases; bases outside gene matches: 0. The germline V gene encodes CDR1 SQVTM and CDR2 ANQGSEA. The CDR3 sequence is CSVGTGGYNEQFF. The CDR3 DNA is TGCAGCGTTGGGACAGGGGGCTACAATGAGCAGTTCTTC.

This sequence joins TRBV29-1 and TRBJ2-7; no firm D call. CDR1 is SQVTM, CDR2 ANQGSEA, per germline. V lost 5 bases and J 11 bases, leaving 16 bases between the germline ends. The CDR3 covers 11 residues. The CDR3 here is CSVTTGPTEYF. The CDR3 region has the DNA TGCAGCGTTACGACCGGGCCCACGGAGTACTTC.

This chain uses TRBV10-1 with TRBJ2-2; the match to TRBD2 covers 11 bases. The CDR3 is made up of 17 amino acids. CDR1 WNHNN and CDR2 SYGVQD come from the germline V gene (reference sequence). The V segment lost 0 bases and the J segment 8 bases; nucleotides outside the gene matches: 8. CDR3 in amino acids: CASSESRGSGRAGELFF. For the CDR3, the DNA is TGCGCCAGCAGTGAGTCGCGCGGTAGCGGGAGGGCTGGGGAGCTGTTTTTT.

This clone was seen a few times. This chain uses TRBV7-9 with TRBJ2-7; no firm D call. The CDR3 has 12 residues. Deletions cut 1 base from V and 3 bases from J, with 4 bases between. Germline CDR1 is SEHNR and CDR2 is FQNEAQ (reference sequence). The CDR3: CASSLVRYEQYF. DNA for the CDR3: TGTGCCAGCAGCTTAGTACGCTACGAGCAGTACTTC. The full variable domain, completed using reference TRBV7-9 and TRBJ2-7, is DTGVSQNPRHKITKRGQNVTFRCDPISEHNRLYWYRQTLGQGPEFLTYFQNEAQLEKSRLLSDRFSAERPKGSFSTLEIQRTEQGDSAMYLCASSLVRYEQYFGPGTRLTVT.

V usage is TRBV29-1 and J usage is TRBJ2-3; possible D gene TRBD1, 5 bases. V was trimmed by 5 bases and J by 0 bases, leaving 12 bases between them. The germline V gene has CDR1 SQVTM and CDR2 ANQGSEA. The CDR3 consists of 14 residues. The CDR3 nucleotides read TGCAGCGTTCTACAGGAATCTAGCACAGATACGCAGTATTTT. It codes for CSVLQESSTDTQYF.

This clone turned up a few times. This rearrangement joins TRBV13 to TRBJ2-3, with D perhaps matching TRBD2 (5 bases). The germline CDR1 and CDR2 sequences are PRHDT and FYEKMQ (reference sequence). Trimming removed 8 bases at V and 3 bases at J, with 15 bases between. The CDR3 runs to 14 residues. The CDR3 here is CASGEEARTDTQYF. CDR3 nucleotides: TGTGCCAGCGGCGAGGAGGCGAGGACAGATACGCAGTATTTT.

This chain joins TRBV5-6 and TRBJ1-5, with 7 bases aligning to TRBD1. The CDR3 contains 15 residues. Germline loops: CDR1 SGHDT, CDR2 YYEEEE. V was clipped by 4 bases and J by 7 bases; unmatched bases: 11. CDR3 loop: CASSLGRGESQPQHF. In DNA, the CDR3 is TGTGCCAGCAGCCTGGGCAGGGGGGAATCGCAGCCCCAGCATTTT.

The chain links TRBV12-1 to TRBJ1-5; TRBD1 is taken as the D call from the table, unchecked against the DNA. TRBV12-1 is a listed pseudogene. The CDR3 contains 15 residues. CDR3 sequence reads: CASSFRYSNNQPQHF. CDR3 sequence (DNA): TGTGCCAGCAGCTTTCGGTACAGCAATAATCAGCCCCAGCATTTT.